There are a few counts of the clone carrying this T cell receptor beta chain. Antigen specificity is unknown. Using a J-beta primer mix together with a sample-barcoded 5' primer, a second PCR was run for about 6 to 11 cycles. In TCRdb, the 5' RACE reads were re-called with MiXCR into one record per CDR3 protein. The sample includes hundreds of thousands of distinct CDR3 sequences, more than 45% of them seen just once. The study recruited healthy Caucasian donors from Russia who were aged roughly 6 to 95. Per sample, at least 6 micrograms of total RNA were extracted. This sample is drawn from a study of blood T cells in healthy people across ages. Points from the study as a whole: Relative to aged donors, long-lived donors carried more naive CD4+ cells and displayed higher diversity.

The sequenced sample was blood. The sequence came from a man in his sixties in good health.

The CDR3, as DNA: TGTGCCAGCAGTACCGGGACCCCTGGCGGGCCCCAGCATTTT. Protein sequence: CASSTGTPGGPQHF. The chain uses TRBV12-3 or TRBV12-4 and TRBJ1-5; tentative D call: TRBD1 (5 bases). CDR3 length: 14 amino acids. Between the trimmed V and J ends, which lost 5 bases and 9 bases, there was a span of 17 bases.